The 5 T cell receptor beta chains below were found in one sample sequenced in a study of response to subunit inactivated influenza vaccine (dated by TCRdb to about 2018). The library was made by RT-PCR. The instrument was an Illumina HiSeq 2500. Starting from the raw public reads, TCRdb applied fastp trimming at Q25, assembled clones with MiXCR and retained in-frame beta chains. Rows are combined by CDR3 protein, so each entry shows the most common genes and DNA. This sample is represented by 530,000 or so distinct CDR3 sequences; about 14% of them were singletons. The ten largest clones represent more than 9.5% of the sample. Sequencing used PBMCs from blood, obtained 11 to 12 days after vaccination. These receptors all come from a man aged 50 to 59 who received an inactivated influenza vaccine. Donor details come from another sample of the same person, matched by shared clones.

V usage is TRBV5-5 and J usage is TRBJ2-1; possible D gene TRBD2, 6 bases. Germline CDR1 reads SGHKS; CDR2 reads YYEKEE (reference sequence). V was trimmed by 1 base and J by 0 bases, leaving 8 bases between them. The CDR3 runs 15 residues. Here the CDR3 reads CASSLHGSSYNEQFF. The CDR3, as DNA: TGTGCCAGCAGCTTGCACGGGAGCTCCTACAATGAGCAGTTCTTC.

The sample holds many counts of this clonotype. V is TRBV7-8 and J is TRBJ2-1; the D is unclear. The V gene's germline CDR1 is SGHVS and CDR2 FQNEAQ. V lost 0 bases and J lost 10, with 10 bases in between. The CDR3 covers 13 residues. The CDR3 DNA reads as TGTGCCAGCAGCTTAGCGGTAGCCGGAGAGCAGTTCTTC. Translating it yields CASSLAVAGEQFF.

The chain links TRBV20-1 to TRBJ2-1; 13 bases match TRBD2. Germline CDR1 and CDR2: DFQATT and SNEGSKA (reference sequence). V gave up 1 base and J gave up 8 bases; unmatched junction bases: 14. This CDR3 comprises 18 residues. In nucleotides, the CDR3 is TGCAGTGCTAGAGCACACACCACACTAGCGGGAGGGTCGGATGAGCAGTTCTTC. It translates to CSARAHTTLAGGSDEQFF.

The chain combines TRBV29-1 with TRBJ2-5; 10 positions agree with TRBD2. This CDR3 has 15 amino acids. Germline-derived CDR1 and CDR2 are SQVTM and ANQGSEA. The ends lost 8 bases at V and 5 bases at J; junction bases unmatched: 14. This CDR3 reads CSTTPGLASRETQYF. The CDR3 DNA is TGCAGCACAACCCCGGGACTAGCGAGTCGGGAGACCCAGTACTTC.

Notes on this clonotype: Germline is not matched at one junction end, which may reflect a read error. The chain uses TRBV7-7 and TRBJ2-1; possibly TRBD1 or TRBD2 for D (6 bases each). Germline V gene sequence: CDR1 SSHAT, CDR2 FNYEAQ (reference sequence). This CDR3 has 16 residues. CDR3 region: CASSPDRWRGVDEQFF. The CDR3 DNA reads TGTGCTAGCAGCCCCGACCGGTGGAGGGGGGTCGATGAGCAGTTCTTC.